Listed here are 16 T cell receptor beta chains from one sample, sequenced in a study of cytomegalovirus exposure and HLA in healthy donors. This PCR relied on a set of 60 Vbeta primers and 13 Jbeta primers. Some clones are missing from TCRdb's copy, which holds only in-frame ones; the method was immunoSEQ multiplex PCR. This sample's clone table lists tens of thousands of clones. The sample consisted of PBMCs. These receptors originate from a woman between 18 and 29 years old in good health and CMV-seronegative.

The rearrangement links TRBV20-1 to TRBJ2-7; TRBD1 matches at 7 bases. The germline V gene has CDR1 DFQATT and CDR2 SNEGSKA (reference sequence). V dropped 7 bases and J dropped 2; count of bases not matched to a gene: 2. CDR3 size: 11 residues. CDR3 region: CSGGTAYEQYF. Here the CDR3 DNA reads TGCAGTGGGGGGACAGCCTACGAGCAGTACTTC.

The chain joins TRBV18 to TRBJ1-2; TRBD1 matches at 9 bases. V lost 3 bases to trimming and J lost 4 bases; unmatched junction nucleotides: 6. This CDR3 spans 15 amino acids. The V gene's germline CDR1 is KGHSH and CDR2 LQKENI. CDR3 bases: TGTGCCAGCTCACCCGGGACAGGGATGGGCTATGGCTACACCTTC. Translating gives CASSPGTGMGYGYTF.

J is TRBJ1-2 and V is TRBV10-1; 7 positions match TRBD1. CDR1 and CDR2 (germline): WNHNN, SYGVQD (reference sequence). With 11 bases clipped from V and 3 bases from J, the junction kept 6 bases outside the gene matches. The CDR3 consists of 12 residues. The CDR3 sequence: CAGITGDYGYTF. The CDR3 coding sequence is TGCGCCGGTATTACAGGGGACTATGGCTACACCTTC.

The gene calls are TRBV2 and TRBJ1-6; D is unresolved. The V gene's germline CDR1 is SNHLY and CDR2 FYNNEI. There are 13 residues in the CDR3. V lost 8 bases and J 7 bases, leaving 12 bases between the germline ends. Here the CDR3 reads CASCSYLNSPLHF. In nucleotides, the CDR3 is TGTGCCAGCTGCTCCTATTTAAATTCACCCCTCCACTTT.

CDR3 coding DNA: TGTGCCAGTAGAAGGACAGGGAGGACAGATACGCAGTATTTT. Translated: CASRRTGRTDTQYF. V usage is TRBV19 and J usage is TRBJ2-3, with TRBD1 matching over 8 bases. The CDR3 has 14 residues. V dropped 6 bases and J dropped 3; count of bases not matched to a gene: 5. From germline, CDR1 is LNHDA and CDR2 SQIVND (reference sequence).

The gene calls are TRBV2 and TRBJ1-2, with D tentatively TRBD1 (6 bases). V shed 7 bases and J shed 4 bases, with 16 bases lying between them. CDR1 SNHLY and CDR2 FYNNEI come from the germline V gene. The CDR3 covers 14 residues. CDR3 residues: CASILRGRPYGYTF. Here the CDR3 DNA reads TGTGCCAGCATTCTCAGGGGCAGGCCCTATGGCTACACCTTC.

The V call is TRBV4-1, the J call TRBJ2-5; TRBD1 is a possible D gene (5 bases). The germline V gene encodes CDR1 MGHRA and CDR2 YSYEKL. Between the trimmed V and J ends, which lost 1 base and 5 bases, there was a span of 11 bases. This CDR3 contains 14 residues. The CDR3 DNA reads TGCGCCAGCAGCCAAGGCAACAGGATGGAGACCCAGTACTTC. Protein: CASSQGNRMETQYF.

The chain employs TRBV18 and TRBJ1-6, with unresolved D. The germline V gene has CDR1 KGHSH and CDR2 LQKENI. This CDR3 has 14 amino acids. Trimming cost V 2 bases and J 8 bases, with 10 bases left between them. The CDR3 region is CASSPAGLDSPLHF. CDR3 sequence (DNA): TGTGCCAGCTCACCAGCGGGTTTGGATTCACCCCTCCACTTT.

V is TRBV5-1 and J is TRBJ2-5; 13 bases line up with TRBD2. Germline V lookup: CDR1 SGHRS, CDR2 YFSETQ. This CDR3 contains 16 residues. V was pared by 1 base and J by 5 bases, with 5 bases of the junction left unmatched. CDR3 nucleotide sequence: TGCGCCAGCAGCTTGAGGACTAGCGGGAGTAGGGAGACCCAGTACTTC. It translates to CASSLRTSGSRETQYF.

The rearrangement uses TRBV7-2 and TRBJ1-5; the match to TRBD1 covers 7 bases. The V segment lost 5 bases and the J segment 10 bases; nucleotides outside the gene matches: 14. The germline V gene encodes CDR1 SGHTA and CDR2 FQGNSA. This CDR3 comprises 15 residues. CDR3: CASSPPGGGGIPQHF. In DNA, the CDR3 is TGTGCCAGCAGCCCCCCGGGAGGGGGCGGAATTCCCCAGCATTTT.

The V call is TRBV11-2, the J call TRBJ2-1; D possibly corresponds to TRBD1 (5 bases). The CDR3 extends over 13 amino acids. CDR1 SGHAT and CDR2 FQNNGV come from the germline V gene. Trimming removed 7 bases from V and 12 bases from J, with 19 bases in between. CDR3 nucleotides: TGTGCCAGCACTCACTATAGGGGCCTCGGGCAGTTCTTC. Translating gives CASTHYRGLGQFF. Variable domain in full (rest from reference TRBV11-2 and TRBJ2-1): EAGVAQSPRYKIIEKRQSVAFWCNPISGHATLYWYQQILGQGPKLLIQFQNNGVVDDSQLPKDRFSAERLKGVDSTLKIQPAKLEDSAVYLCASTHYRGLGQFFGPGTRLTVL.

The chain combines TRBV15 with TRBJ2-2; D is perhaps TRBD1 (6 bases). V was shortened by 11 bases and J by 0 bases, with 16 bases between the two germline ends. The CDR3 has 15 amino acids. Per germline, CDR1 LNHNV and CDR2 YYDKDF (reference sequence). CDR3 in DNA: TGTGCCTCTACCCTGTGGGACACGAACACCGGGGAGCTGTTTTTT. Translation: CASTLWDTNTGELFF.

The CDR3 DNA reads TGTGCCAGTAGTATAGAGGCAGGGGATAGTAACACTGAAGCTTTCTTT. Protein sequence: CASSIEAGDSNTEAFF. This rearrangement joins TRBV19 to TRBJ1-1; D might be TRBD1 (6 bases). The CDR3 is made up of 16 amino acids. CDR1 is LNHDA and CDR2 is SQIVND in the germline V gene (reference sequence). The V gene lost 0 bases and the J gene lost 2 bases, with 13 bases spanning the gap.

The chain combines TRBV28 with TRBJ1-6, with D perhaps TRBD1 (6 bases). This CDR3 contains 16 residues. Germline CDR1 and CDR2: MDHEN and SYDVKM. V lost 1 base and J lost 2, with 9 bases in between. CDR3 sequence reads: CASSLLAGAYNSPLHF. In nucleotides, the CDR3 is TGTGCCAGCAGTTTATTAGCAGGGGCCTATAATTCACCCCTCCACTTT.

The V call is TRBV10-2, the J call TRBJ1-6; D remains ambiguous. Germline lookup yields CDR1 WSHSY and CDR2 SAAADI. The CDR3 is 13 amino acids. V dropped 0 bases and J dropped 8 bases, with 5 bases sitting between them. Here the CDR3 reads CASSESRYSPLHF. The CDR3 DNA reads TGCGCCAGCAGTGAGTCGAGGTATTCACCCCTCCACTTT.

CDR3 sequence reads: CASSPLLAGQETQYF. The CDR3 DNA follows: TGCGCCAGCAGCCCGTTACTAGCGGGCCAAGAGACCCAGTACTTC. V gene TRBV5-1 combines with J gene TRBJ2-5, with 9 bases that match TRBD2. The V gene end was trimmed by 4 bases and the J gene end by 1 base; junction bases not matched to a gene: 5. This CDR3 has 15 amino acids. Germline V CDR1 and CDR2: SGHRS, YFSETQ. The full variable domain, in which reference TRBV5-1 and TRBJ2-5 provide the parts outside the CDR3, is KAGVTQTPRYLIKTRGQQVTLSCSPISGHRSVSWYQQTPGQGLQFLFEYFSETQRNKGNFPGRFSGRQFSNSRSEMNVSTLELGDSALYLCASSPLLAGQETQYFGPGTRLLVL.